Listed here are 9 T cell receptor beta chains from one sample, sequenced in a study of blood T cell repertoires in COVID-19. Only in-frame clones appear in the TCRdb table, and some are missing; sequencing was by immunoSEQ multiplex PCR. The sample has 200,000 to 250,000 clones, 70% to 90% seen once. Sequencing used peripheral blood. Receptors originate from a young woman who had recovered from COVID-19.

V gene TRBV9 combines with J gene TRBJ2-7; 10 nucleotides agree with TRBD1. CDR1 is SGDLS, CDR2 YYNGEE, per germline. This CDR3 region has 15 residues. V dropped 4 bases and J dropped 2; count of bases not matched to a gene: 6. The CDR3 DNA sequence: TGTGCCAGCAGCAGTGCCGGGACAGGGGCCTACGAGCAGTACTTC. It translates to CASSSAGTGAYEQYF.

The chain couples TRBV12-3 or TRBV12-4 to TRBJ1-4, with TRBD1 identical over 7 bases. The CDR3 sequence is 13 residues long. Losses at the gene ends were 3 bases for V and 10 bases for J; bases not matched to a gene: 5. The CDR3 coding sequence is TGTGCCAGCAGTTTTACCCAGGGGGGAAAACTGTTTTTT. This encodes CASSFTQGGKLFF.

The chain uses TRBV6-2 or TRBV6-3 and TRBJ2-1; 10 bases fit TRBD2. The germline V gene encodes CDR1 MNHEY and CDR2 SVGEGT. This CDR3 is built from 16 residues. V dropped 2 bases and J dropped 8; count of bases not matched to a gene: 9. Here the CDR3 DNA reads TGTGCCAGCAGTTACCCTCTAGCGGGAGTCTCCGATGAGCAGTTCTTC. This codes for CASSYPLAGVSDEQFF.

The V gene is TRBV30, the J gene TRBJ1-2, with TRBD1 matching over 9 bases. The junction had 6 bases not matched to a gene; V was cut back by 3 bases and J by 4 bases. The CDR3 consists of 14 residues. CDR1 and CDR2 (germline): GTSNPN, SVGIG (reference sequence). This CDR3 is CAWRTQGAGYGYTF. As DNA, the CDR3 is TGTGCCTGGAGAACACAGGGGGCGGGCTATGGCTACACCTTC.

The CDR3 loop is CASSHSPKEAYEQYF. The CDR3 nucleotides are TGTGCCAGCAGCCATAGTCCCAAGGAGGCCTACGAGCAGTACTTC. The rearrangement joins TRBV7-9 to TRBJ2-7; maybe TRBD2 (5 bases). Germline V gene sequence: CDR1 SEHNR, CDR2 FQNEAQ (reference sequence). The CDR3 covers 15 residues. Trimming shortened V by 5 bases and J by 2 bases, and 16 bases separated the two germline ends.

V and J are TRBV7-9 and TRBJ1-6, with 8 bases matching TRBD1. CDR3 length: 12 amino acids. The V and J ends lost 5 bases and 12 bases, in that order; junction bases with no gene match: 3. Germline CDR1 and CDR2: SEHNR and FQNEAQ (reference sequence). CDR3 protein: CASSKGQVPLHF. The CDR3 DNA reads TGTGCCAGCAGCAAGGGACAGGTACCCCTCCACTTT.

Remarks on this clone: Other DNA sequences of this sample code for an identical CDR3. J is TRBJ2-5 and V is TRBV7-7; perhaps TRBD2 as D (6 bases). CDR3 length equals 13 residues. V was clipped by 1 base and J by 5 bases, with 8 bases between them. Looked up from germline, CDR1 is SSHAT and CDR2 is FNYEAQ (reference sequence). The CDR3 DNA reads as TGTGCCAGCAGCTTAGGTGGGGGGGAGACCCAGTACTTC. It translates to CASSLGGGETQYF.

V is TRBV5-5 and J is TRBJ1-1, with TRBD1 matching 9 bases. With 4 bases clipped from V and 0 bases from J, the junction kept 7 bases outside the gene matches. The V gene's germline CDR1 is SGHKS and CDR2 YYEKEE (reference sequence). The CDR3 totals 16 residues. In nucleotides, the CDR3 is TGTGCCAGCAGCCCCTCGACAGGGGGTTTGAACACTGAAGCTTTCTTT. Its translation is CASSPSTGGLNTEAFF.

The gene calls are TRBV30 and TRBJ2-7, with 11 bases fitting TRBD2. The CDR3 is made up of 11 amino acids. Germline CDR1 reads GTSNPN; CDR2 reads SVGIG (reference sequence). The V gene end was trimmed by 8 bases and the J gene end by 12 bases; junction bases not matched to a gene: 9. CDR3: CARFTSGSLYF. CDR3 in DNA: TGTGCCAGATTCACTAGCGGGAGTTTGTACTTC. Supplemented by reference TRBV30 and TRBJ2-7, the full variable domain reads SQTIHQWPATLVQPVGSPLSLECTVEGTSNPNLYWYRQAAGRGLQLLFYSVGIGQISSEVPQNLSASRPQDRQFILSSKKLLLSDSGFYLCARFTSGSLYFGPGTRLTVT.